Each of the 20 T cell receptor beta chains below was sequenced from the same sample in a study of T cells expressing NK-cell markers (TCRdb year 2020). The receptor library was made with 5' RACE. Sequenced on an Illumina HiSeq 2000. Through TCRdb reprocessing, the reads give one entry per CDR3 protein sequence; DNA is omitted. This sample's records show about 460,000 distinct CDR3 sequences. More than 1.4% of the sample goes to the ten largest clones. Sequenced input: blood T cells: a sorted CD56 or NKG2C T cell subset, CD4+ or CD8+ T cells, or bulk PBMC T cells (not recorded which). The receptors were sampled from a woman in her forties or fifties in good health. Donor details come from another sample of the same person, matched by shared clones.

This rearrangement joins TRBV5-1 to TRBJ2-1. The CDR3 covers 15 residues. Germline loops: CDR1 SGHRS, CDR2 YFSETQ. This CDR3 reads CASSLASVLMNEQFF.

The chain is built from TRBV10-3 and TRBJ1-2. The CDR3 has 13 amino acids. The germline CDR1 and CDR2 sequences are ENHRY and SYGVKD. The CDR3 sequence is CAISESKGYGYTF.

This sequence joins TRBV12-3 or TRBV12-4 and TRBJ2-1; the D gene TCRdb calls, TRBD1, cannot be checked with no DNA. This CDR3 region has 16 residues. CDR3 in amino acids: CASSQQDSILNNEQFF.

This chain connects TRBV6-1 to TRBJ1-3. Germline V gene data show CDR1 as MNHNS and CDR2 as SASEGT. This CDR3 contains 15 residues. Here the CDR3 reads CASSESRTSGNTIYF.

The CDR3 here is CASSDRTPFSQHF. The chain joins TRBV6-1 to TRBJ1-5; lacking DNA, the TRBD1 call made by TCRdb goes unchecked. CDR1 is MNHNS and CDR2 is SASEGT in the germline V gene. This CDR3 is 13 amino acids long.

V gene TRBV5-1 combines with J gene TRBJ1-6; with no DNA, the TCRdb D assignment of TRBD1 cannot be verified. The CDR3 covers 15 residues. Germline V lookup: CDR1 SGHRS, CDR2 YFSETQ. The CDR3 region is CASSLDGQGNSPLHF.

The chain is built from TRBV6-1 and TRBJ2-5; lacking DNA, the TRBD1 call made by TCRdb goes unchecked. Germline assignment: CDR1 MNHNS and CDR2 SASEGT. There are 15 residues in the CDR3. CDR3: CASRADRASGETQYF.

The chain has TRBV25-1 and TRBJ1-3. The CDR3 runs to 16 residues. Germline CDR1 is MGHDK and CDR2 is SYGVNS. The CDR3: CASSAQNAWTGNTIYF.

The chain is built from TRBV6-1 and TRBJ2-2; TCRdb gives TRBD1 as the D gene, but with no DNA this cannot be confirmed. Germline values: CDR1 MNHNS, CDR2 SASEGT. CDR3 size: 13 residues. CDR3 in amino acids: CASSAGSPGELFF.

The V and J genes are TRBV11-2 and TRBJ2-1; TCRdb reports TRBD1, a call that lacks DNA to check it against. This CDR3 is built from 18 residues. In germline, CDR1 is SGHAT, CDR2 FQNNGV. The CDR3: CASSSRGWGTGNRYEQFF.

The chain has TRBV18 and TRBJ2-2; the D call of TRBD1 rests on TCRdb alone, since no DNA is present to check it. The CDR3 loop spans 16 amino acids. Germline V gene data show CDR1 as KGHSH and CDR2 as LQKENI. CDR3 loop: CASSRRTGTNTGELFF.

The chain employs TRBV7-2 and TRBJ2-2; TCRdb calls TRBD1, which cannot be checked without DNA. CDR1 and CDR2 (germline): SGHTA, FQGNSA. The CDR3 is 17 residues long. CDR3 region: CASSLEPGRIDTGELFF.

The rearrangement links TRBV30 to TRBJ2-1. This CDR3 spans 12 amino acids. Germline V CDR1 and CDR2: GTSNPN, SVGIG (reference sequence). Here the CDR3 reads CAWSRQVNEQFF.

The gene calls are TRBV18 and TRBJ1-2; TCRdb proposes TRBD1, but this gene call is untestable without DNA. The CDR3 extends over 16 amino acids. Germline values: CDR1 KGHSH, CDR2 LQKENI. CDR3 sequence: CASSPRLQGANYGYTF.

V gene TRBV3-1 combines with J gene TRBJ2-1; TCRdb outputs TRBD2, but without DNA this stays unchecked. The CDR3 is 18 amino acids. Germline-derived CDR1 and CDR2 are LGHDT and YNNKEL (reference sequence). CDR3 region: CASSQEIGLGGSYNEQFF.

The rearrangement uses TRBV4-1 and TRBJ2-2; TCRdb selects TRBD1, and the lack of DNA leaves this call unchecked. The germline CDR1 and CDR2 sequences are MGHRA and YSYEKL. The CDR3 sequence is 17 residues long. CDR3 in amino acids: CASSQRVRGPDTGELFF.

CDR3 residues: CASETPDTQYF. V gene TRBV28 combines with J gene TRBJ2-3. The germline V gene encodes CDR1 MDHEN and CDR2 SYDVKM. This CDR3 is built from 11 residues. Together with reference TRBV28 and TRBJ2-3, the CDR3 gives the full variable domain: DVKVTQSSRYLVKRTGEKVFLECVQDMDHENMFWYRQDPGLGLRLIYFSYDVKMKEKGDIPEGYSVSREKKERFSLILESASTNQTSMYLCASETPDTQYFGPGTRLTVL.

The V call is TRBV5-1, the J call TRBJ2-5; TCRdb returns TRBD1, unconfirmable since there is no DNA. CDR3 length: 14 residues. Germline assignment: CDR1 SGHRS and CDR2 YFSETQ. This chain's CDR3 is CASSIQTGAETQYF.

The CDR3 sequence: CASSQKGASYNEQFF. This sequence joins TRBV7-2 and TRBJ2-1; as DNA is missing, the TRBD1 call by TCRdb cannot be tested. The CDR3 consists of 15 residues. CDR1 is SGHTA, CDR2 FQGNSA, per germline.

The chain carries TRBV7-6 and TRBJ2-3; the TCRdb call, TRBD2, lacks DNA for checking. Germline V gene data show CDR1 as SGHVS and CDR2 as FNYEAQ. There are 16 residues in the CDR3. The CDR3 here is CASSGRSSGRTDTQYF.